This paragraph covers one TCR beta chain sequence. Its antigen specificity is not known. No much larger clone is present one base from it, and per-base qualities are unavailable. This sample was taken from a study of cytomegalovirus exposure and HLA in healthy donors (dated by TCRdb to 2016 to 2017). Concerning the study at large: According to a later analysis, the approximately 120 validation repertoires were produced on the same platform as the approximately 600 repertoires of the first cohort. The study aimed to test whether signatures of past pathogen exposure could be identified by cataloging public T cell receptors. Along with the roughly 610-subject first cohort, a separate validation cohort of over a hundred different subjects was used. High-throughput TCR immunosequencing, statistical association of individual TCRs with disease status, and machine learning were combined to predict cytomegalovirus infection status.

CDR1 and CDR2, per the germline V gene, are SGHTA and FQGNSA. From the cysteine up to the phenylalanine, the CDR3 has a length of 15 residues. Just the 45-base CDR3 DNA is kept, in frame starting at base 1. For this chain, trimming is 5 bases at the V end and 4 bases at the J end, and the number of junction bases without a gene match is 7. What the work shows at the level of the full study, not this receptor alone: A later analysis lacked HLA typing for the validation cohort, so it scored co-occurrence in that cohort across all 130 or so repertoires. The authors suggested that the approach could potentially be generalized to other disease states and immunological phenotypes. A later analysis found that TCRs clustered in the first cohort also tended to co-occur in the 95 to 150 validation repertoires, with 94% of cluster scores above 0. Three of the identified cytomegalovirus-associated TCR beta chains were confirmed in vitro to be specific for cytomegalovirus antigens. In the study, approximately 150 TCR beta chains were listed as associated with cytomegalovirus. Most TCR sequences were seen in very few donors, while some public TCRs were found in many individuals. Cytomegalovirus status was reported to be diagnosed by the classifier with high specificity and sensitivity in both the original and validation cohorts.

The library was built by means of the immunoSEQ multiplex PCR assay. As for the original processing: A statistical classification framework was built to diagnose cytomegalovirus status from the catalog of TCR beta chain sequences. In its TCRdb copy, this immuneACCESS table keeps in-frame sequences only and misses some clones. Where compared with another copy, unresolved V genes explain less than half of these, and the others have no known cause. The DNA was the basis for D and trimming; V, J and clone size are from that table. Recorded for this sample are 110,000 to 150,000 clones; 89% of them occurred a single time. 9% of the sample rests with the top ten. The donors belonged to the validation cohort of about 110 subjects, which was separate from the roughly 700-subject first cohort.

The chain employs TRBV7-2 and TRBJ2-1, and TRBD2 aligns with 8 junction nucleotides. The sequencing input was PBMCs. The sequence was collected from a woman younger than 30 in good health and CMV-seropositive. Here is the DNA: TGTGCCAGCAGCCCCCGGGGGGGTCGATACAATGAGCAGTTCTTC. Translation gives CASSPRGGRYNEQFF.